This T cell receptor beta chain was sequenced for a study of CD8+ T cells in alopecia areata. Whole-study context: Each of the treated patients was given oral tofacitinib, 5 to 10 mg twice daily, for moderate-to-severe alopecia areata.

The CDR3 is 12 residues long. The germline V and J ends were trimmed by 0 bases and 4 bases, with 3 bases remaining between them. Germline CDR1 MNHEY, CDR2 SMNVEV (reference sequence). Notes on this clone: Its antigen remains unknown. Other DNA sequences of this sample code for an identical CDR3.

Sequencing used cDNA as its template, made by extracting RNA and reverse transcribing it. Profiling relied on immunoSEQ multiplex PCR, and the TCRdb table lists in-frame clones only, not all of them. The table records over 100,000 clones, about 46% of them present only once. Sorted out of PBMCs were CD4+ T cells and CD8+ T cells. Notes on the study in general: Scalp repertoires also include resident alphabeta T cells from normal skin. With patients, TCR sharing proved less clear than in mice, a difference possibly related to HLA.

V usage is TRBV27 and J usage is TRBJ2-5, with D uncertain. The starting material was CD8+ T cells sorted from blood, obtained at week 0. This TCR was sampled from a human donor with alopecia areata. The CDR3 protein is CASSLSGETQYF. In DNA form, the CDR3 reads TGTGCCAGCAGTTTATCAGGAGAGACCCAGTACTTC.